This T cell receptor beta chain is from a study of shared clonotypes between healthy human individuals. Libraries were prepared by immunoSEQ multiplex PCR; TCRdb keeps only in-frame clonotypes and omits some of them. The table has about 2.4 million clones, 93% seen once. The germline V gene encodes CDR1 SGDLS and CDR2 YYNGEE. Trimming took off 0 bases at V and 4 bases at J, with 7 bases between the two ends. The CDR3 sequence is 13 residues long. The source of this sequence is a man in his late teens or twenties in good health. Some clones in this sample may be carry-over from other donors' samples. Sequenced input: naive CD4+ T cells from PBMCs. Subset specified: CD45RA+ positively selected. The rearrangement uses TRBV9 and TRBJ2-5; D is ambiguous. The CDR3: CASSVAFGETQYF. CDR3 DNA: TGTGCCAGCAGCGTAGCTTTTGGAGAGACCCAGTACTTC.